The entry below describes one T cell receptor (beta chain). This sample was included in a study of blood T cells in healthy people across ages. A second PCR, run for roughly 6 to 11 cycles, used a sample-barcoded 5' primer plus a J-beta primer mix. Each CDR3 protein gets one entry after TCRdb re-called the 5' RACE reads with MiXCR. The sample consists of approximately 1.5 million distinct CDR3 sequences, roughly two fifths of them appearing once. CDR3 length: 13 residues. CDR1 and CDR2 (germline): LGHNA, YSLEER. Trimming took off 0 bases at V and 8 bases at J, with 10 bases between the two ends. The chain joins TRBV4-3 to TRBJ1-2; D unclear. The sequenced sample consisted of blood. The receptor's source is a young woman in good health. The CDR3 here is CASSQDGAGGYTF. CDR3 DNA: TGCGCCAGCAGCCAAGATGGAGCGGGCGGCTACACCTTC.